This T cell receptor beta chain comes out of a study of control samples from healthy donors and cancer patients (dated by TCRdb to 2020 to 2021). Libraries were constructed by the immunoSEQ multiplex PCR assay. Imported from immuneACCESS, the table was reduced by TCRdb to in-frame sequences with V and J called. These copies leave out some clones; in studies compared against another copy, an unresolved V gene accounts for under half, and the cause of the remainder is not known. The sample profile shows around 130,000 clones; roughly 84% of them were found once. The biggest ten clones account for around 3% of the sample. At the junction V is shortened by 4 bases and J by 6 bases; bases outside the gene matches: 5. From the cysteine through the phenylalanine, the CDR3 covers 12 amino acids. This entry keeps only the CDR3 DNA: 36 bases, framed from base 1. The germline V gene (reference sequence) sets CDR1 to GTSNPN and CDR2 to SVGIG.

This clone was seen only a few times. Which antigen it targets is not known. No base-level quality is on record; no much larger clone is a single base apart. The sequenced sample consisted of blood. The receptor was isolated from a man aged 50 to 59 in good health. Recombination connected TRBV30 to TRBJ2-7, with TRBD1 identical over 8 junction bases. The CDR3 has the sequence CAWTLDRGEQYF. Read as DNA, the sequence is TGTGCCTGGACTCTTGACAGGGGCGAGCAGTACTTC. With the rest looked up from the reference TRBV30 and TRBJ2-7 genes rather than sequenced, the full variable domain is SQTIHQWPATLVQPVGSPLSLECTVEGTSNPNLYWYRQAAGRGLQLLFYSVGIGQISSEVPQNLSASRPQDRQFILSSKKLLLSDSGFYLCAWTLDRGEQYFGPGTRLTVT.